These 26 T cell receptor beta chains were sequenced from one sample in a study of blood T cells in healthy people across ages. It was with a sample-barcoded 5' primer and a J-beta primer mix that a second PCR of about 7 to 12 cycles was run. MiXCR was run by TCRdb on the 5' RACE reads, yielding one entry per CDR3 protein. Here the sample spans some 1.1 million distinct CDR3 sequences, 35% to 45% being singletons. The sample consisted of blood. Every receptor here comes from a man aged 18 to 30 in good health.

This clonotype was observed a few times. The V and J genes are TRBV4-3 and TRBJ1-1, with a weak D call TRBD1 (6 bases). V lost 1 base and J 3 bases, leaving 12 bases between the germline ends. Germline CDR1 and CDR2: LGHNA and YSLEER. The CDR3 extends over 15 amino acids. The CDR3 sequence is CASSQGGRGDTEAFF. CDR3 in DNA: TGCGCCAGCAGCCAAGGGGGAAGGGGGGACACTGAAGCTTTCTTT.

This clonotype showed up just a few times. This sequence joins TRBV4-3 and TRBJ1-6; no reliable D call. Germline CDR1 LGHNA, CDR2 YSLEER. There are 17 residues in the CDR3. V gave up 0 bases and J gave up 8 bases, with 17 bases separating them. As DNA, the CDR3 is TGCGCCAGCAGCCAAGATCCGATGGCCGTCGAATATTCACCCCTCCACTTT. The encoded protein is CASSQDPMAVEYSPLHF.

This clonotype was observed a handful of times. The rearrangement uses TRBV25-1 and TRBJ1-6; no firm D call. This CDR3 contains 15 residues. Deletions cut 4 bases from V and 5 bases from J, with 12 bases between. The germline gives CDR1 MGHDK, CDR2 SYGVNS. CDR3 protein: CASSGRTGNNSPLHF. Written as DNA, the CDR3 is TGTGCCAGCAGTGGGAGGACGGGGAATAATTCACCCCTCCACTTT.

This clonotype was seen more than once but under ten times. The chain employs TRBV28 and TRBJ2-1; 9 bases agree with TRBD2. The CDR3 covers 14 residues. Germline CDR1 MDHEN, CDR2 SYDVKM. Losses at the gene ends were 2 bases for V and 9 bases for J; bases not matched to a gene: 5. For the CDR3, the DNA is TGTGCCAGCAGTTTACGGAGCGGGGGGATTGAGCAGTTCTTC. It specifies CASSLRSGGIEQFF.

About this clonotype itself: A much larger clone is a single base away; this may be a read error. The rearrangement uses TRBV29-1 and TRBJ2-4, with 8 bases matching TRBD1. This CDR3 comprises 13 residues. J gave up 13 bases and V 6 bases, and 14 bases lay outside the gene matches. CDR1 is SQVTM and CDR2 is ANQGSEA in the germline V gene. As DNA, the CDR3 is TGCAGCGTGGGACAGGTGGTACGGGATGAGCAGTACTTC. Its protein product is CSVGQVVRDEQYF.

The V gene is TRBV12-3 or TRBV12-4, the J gene TRBJ1-5; the D is unclear. The CDR3 spans 14 residues. The germline V and J ends were trimmed by 3 bases and 5 bases, with 11 bases remaining between them. DNA of the CDR3: TGTGCCAGCAGTTTGGGAAGGGTGGATCAGCCCCAGCATTTT. Its protein product is CASSLGRVDQPQHF.

There are many counts of this clonotype. CDR3 sequence: CASSSRDREIETQYF. DNA for the CDR3: TGTGCCAGCAGCTCCCGGGACAGGGAAATAGAGACCCAGTACTTC. The chain combines TRBV5-5 with TRBJ2-5, with 9 bases matching TRBD1. This CDR3 region has 15 residues. Germline V lookup: CDR1 SGHKS, CDR2 YYEKEE (reference sequence). With V trimmed by 3 bases and J by 4 bases, 7 bases remained unmatched.

The chain employs TRBV5-1 and TRBJ2-1; 8 nucleotides line up with TRBD2. This CDR3 spans 16 amino acids. V shed 0 bases and J 4 bases; nucleotides not matched to a gene: 6. The germline V gene has CDR1 SGHRS and CDR2 YFSETQ. The CDR3 loop reads CASSLGDGGAYNEQFF. CDR3 sequence (DNA): TGCGCCAGCAGCTTGGGGGACGGGGGGGCATACAATGAGCAGTTCTTC. Looking up the rest from reference TRBV5-1 and TRBJ2-1 gives the full variable domain: KAGVTQTPRYLIKTRGQQVTLSCSPISGHRSVSWYQQTPGQGLQFLFEYFSETQRNKGNFPGRFSGRQFSNSRSEMNVSTLELGDSALYLCASSLGDGGAYNEQFFGPGTRLTVL.

This clonotype was found many times. This rearrangement joins TRBV4-1 to TRBJ1-5, with D possibly being TRBD1 (5 bases). Germline CDR1 reads MGHRA; CDR2 reads YSYEKL. The length of the CDR3 is 14 residues. The V end was cut by 4 bases, the J end by 3 bases, with 10 bases between. CDR3 sequence: CASSLGGNNQPQHF. CDR3 nucleotides: TGCGCCAGCAGCCTCGGGGGTAACAATCAGCCCCAGCATTTT.

This clonotype was observed a few times. The chain links TRBV4-3 to TRBJ1-1, with D perhaps matching TRBD1 (6 bases). The CDR3 sequence is 15 residues long. The germline V and J ends were trimmed by 4 bases and 0 bases, with 12 bases remaining between them. Germline V CDR1 and CDR2: LGHNA, YSLEER. The CDR3 DNA is TGCGCCAGCAGCCTGGGGGGCAGAATGAACACTGAAGCTTTCTTT. Translated, it gives CASSLGGRMNTEAFF.

This clonotype was counted many times. J is TRBJ2-5 and V is TRBV21-1; TRBD2, the table's D call, was not compared with the DNA. TRBV21-1 is a pseudogene segment. The CDR3 runs 19 residues. CDR3: CASSKRFSGGLNYQETQYF. The CDR3 nucleotides read TGTGCCAGCAGCAAGAGATTTAGCGGGGGGCTAAATTACCAAGAGACCCAGTACTTC.

This clonotype was observed a few times. The V and J genes are TRBV12-3 or TRBV12-4 and TRBJ1-1, with D unresolved. The CDR3 consists of 14 residues. Trimming took 3 bases from V and 1 from J, leaving 9 bases between them. CDR3 DNA: TGTGCCAGCAGTTTTGCGGGCAAGAACACTGAAGCTTTCTTT. Translating gives CASSFAGKNTEAFF.

A remark on this clonotype: A junction end diverges from the germline sequence, so it may reflect a read error. The gene calls are TRBV5-6 and TRBJ2-2, with D possibly being TRBD1 or TRBD2 (5 bases each). The CDR3 spans 15 residues. CDR1 is SGHDT, CDR2 YYEEEE, per germline. The CDR3 bases are TGTGCCAGCAGCTTGATAGGGGCAAACACCGGGGAGTTGTTTTTT. Its protein product is CASSLIGANTGELFF.

The chain carries TRBV4-2 and TRBJ2-1; TRBD2 agrees at 8 bases. Unmatched junction bases numbered 2, after V lost 0 bases and J lost 7 bases. Germline lookup yields CDR1 LGHNA and CDR2 YNFKEQ. The CDR3 runs 14 residues. The CDR3 DNA reads TGTGCCAGCAGCCAAGATAGCGGGGTTAATGAGCAGTTCTTC. This encodes CASSQDSGVNEQFF.

As concerns this clonotype: Just one base apart from a much larger clone, this may be a read error. V and J are TRBV20-1 and TRBJ1-5; 7 nucleotides match TRBD1. This CDR3 spans 16 amino acids. J lost 0 bases, V lost 6 bases, and 11 bases had no gene match. Germline lookup yields CDR1 DFQATT and CDR2 SNEGSKA (reference sequence). CDR3 DNA sequence: TGCAGTGCAACAGGGGATGGGCTTTATAGCAATCAGCCCCAGCATTTT. Amino acid sequence: CSATGDGLYSNQPQHF.

Of note for this clonotype: This likely comes from a read error, as the CDR3 has no conserved phenylalanine or tryptophan at its end. The gene calls are TRBV5-1 and TRBJ2-6, with D perhaps assigned TRBD1 or TRBD2 (5 bases each). Germline CDR1 SGHRS, CDR2 YFSETQ. The CDR3 extends over 17 amino acids. V was trimmed by 4 bases and J by 0 bases, leaving 14 bases between them. The CDR3 spells CASSVTGTTSGANVLTL. CDR3 nucleotides: TGCGCCAGCAGCGTAACCGGGACGACCTCTGGGGCCAACGTCCTGACTTTA.

This sequence joins TRBV12-3 or TRBV12-4 and TRBJ2-7; 8 nucleotides match TRBD1. Germline trimming cut 6 bases from V and 4 bases from J; bases unmatched to any gene: 8. The CDR3 has 14 residues. In DNA form, the CDR3 reads TGTGCCAGCAGACCCACCGGGACAGGTTACGAGCAGTACTTC. Residues: CASRPTGTGYEQYF.

The chain uses TRBV7-8 and TRBJ1-2; no clear D. The V end was cut by 1 base, the J end by 1 base, with 10 bases between. The CDR3 extends over 15 amino acids. In germline, CDR1 is SGHVS, CDR2 FQNEAQ. The CDR3 sequence is CASSLESVFNYGYTF. CDR3 nucleotide sequence: TGTGCCAGCAGCTTAGAATCGGTATTTAACTATGGCTACACCTTC. Combining the CDR3 with reference TRBV7-8 and TRBJ1-2 gives the whole variable domain GAGVSQSPRYKVAKRGQDVALRCDPISGHVSLFWYQQALGQGPEFLTYFQNEAQLDKSGLPSDRFFAERPEGSVSTLKIQRTQQEDSAVYLCASSLESVFNYGYTFGSGTRLTVV.

The rearrangement links TRBV20-1 to TRBJ2-1; 9 bases line up with TRBD2. The CDR3 has 17 amino acids. After removal of 5 bases from V and 2 bases from J, the junction contained 13 bases not matched to a gene. The germline V gene encodes CDR1 DFQATT and CDR2 SNEGSKA (reference sequence). The CDR3 spells CSAYSVLAGETYNEQFF. In DNA form, the CDR3 reads TGCAGTGCTTACTCTGTGTTAGCGGGGGAGACCTACAATGAGCAGTTCTTC.

This clonotype showed up just once. V gene TRBV30 combines with J gene TRBJ1-1; TRBD1 might be the D (6 bases). The CDR3 consists of 14 residues. V lost 1 base and J lost 4, with 13 bases in between. Germline CDR1 GTSNPN, CDR2 SVGIG (reference sequence). The CDR3 is CAWSGPRGGTEAFF. The CDR3 DNA is TGTGCCTGGAGTGGGCCCAGGGGCGGCACTGAAGCTTTCTTT.

The chain links TRBV6-5 to TRBJ1-2; 10 bases line up with TRBD1. This CDR3 has 15 amino acids. Trimming removed 6 bases from V and 5 bases from J; junction bases left unmatched: 9. Germline lookup yields CDR1 MNHEY and CDR2 SVGAGI. This chain's CDR3 is CASSRPRTGGYGYTF. The CDR3, as DNA: TGTGCCAGCAGCCGGCCCCGGACAGGGGGATATGGCTACACCTTC.

The V and J genes are TRBV11-1 and TRBJ1-2; TRBD1 agrees at 8 bases. The germline CDR1 and CDR2 sequences are SGHAT and FQDESV (reference sequence). The CDR3 is 16 residues long. Trimming at V came to 5 bases and at J to 7 bases, leaving 15 bases not matched to a gene. The CDR3 is CASSGAQDRDGSGYTF. The CDR3 nucleotides are TGTGCCAGCAGCGGAGCCCAGGACAGGGATGGTAGTGGCTACACCTTC.

The sample holds a few counts of this clonotype. This chain links TRBV27 with TRBJ2-3; D is unclear. Trimming stripped 0 bases from V and 0 bases from J, with 10 bases between. The length of the CDR3 is 16 residues. Germline CDR1 and CDR2: MNHEY and SMNVEV (reference sequence). This CDR3 is CASSLSRRTSTDTQYF. The CDR3 DNA reads as TGTGCCAGCAGTTTATCGAGGCGGACGAGCACAGATACGCAGTATTTT.

Here the CDR3 DNA reads TGTGCCAGCAGCTACGAGACAGGAGAATCCAATGAGCAGTTCTTC. Its protein product is CASSYETGESNEQFF. The chain links TRBV4-2 to TRBJ2-1; the D gene is possibly TRBD1 (6 bases). The CDR3 totals 15 residues. With 5 bases removed from V and 6 bases from J, the gap between germline ends came to 17 bases. CDR1 LGHNA and CDR2 YNFKEQ come from the germline V gene.

There are a few counts of this clonotype. This chain joins TRBV6-2 or TRBV6-3 and TRBJ1-5, with a tentative D call TRBD1 (6 bases). Germline values: CDR1 MNHEY, CDR2 SVGEGT. The CDR3 sequence is 18 residues long. Trimming took off 6 bases at V and 2 bases at J, with 23 bases between the two ends. In nucleotides, the CDR3 is TGTGCCAGCAGCCAAGGACAGACCATATCTAGGGGCAATCAGCCCCAGCATTTT. As protein: CASSQGQTISRGNQPQHF.

There are a few counts of this clonotype. The rearrangement joins TRBV5-1 to TRBJ2-1; D is perhaps TRBD1 (5 bases). V was clipped by 4 bases and J by 7 bases, with 12 bases between them. In germline, CDR1 is SGHRS, CDR2 YFSETQ. This CDR3 is 13 amino acids long. CDR3 protein: CASSRSTENEQFF. CDR3 coding DNA: TGCGCCAGCAGCCGATCGACAGAGAATGAGCAGTTCTTC.